The 23 T cell receptor beta chains below all came from one sample that was sequenced in a study of identifying expanded T cells in peripheral blood. Only in-frame clones appear in the TCRdb table, and some are missing; sequencing was by immunoSEQ multiplex PCR. Of tens of thousands of clones in the sample, roughly 88% are singletons; the top ten hold 4% to 4.5%. What was sequenced was blood. These receptor sequences come from a person aged 18 to 70 in good health.

This chain joins TRBV10-3 and TRBJ2-5; D is unresolved. V lost 8 bases and J lost 0, with 7 bases in between. CDR3 size: 12 residues. Looked up from germline, CDR1 is ENHRY and CDR2 is SYGVKD. CDR3 residues: CAIGANQETQYF. The CDR3 nucleotides are TGTGCCATCGGCGCCAACCAAGAGACCCAGTACTTC.

The rearrangement links TRBV27 to TRBJ1-6; D uncertain. CDR3 length: 15 amino acids. The V end lost 5 bases, the J end lost 0 bases, and 8 bases lay between the germline ends. Germline CDR1 reads MNHEY; CDR2 reads SMNVEV (reference sequence). CDR3 DNA: TGTGCCAGCAGTCCTCCGAGCTCCTATAATTCACCCCTCCACTTT. This sequence encodes CASSPPSSYNSPLHF.

The gene calls are TRBV30 and TRBJ1-3; TRBD1 aligns across 8 bases. The CDR3 length is 16 residues. Germline V lookup: CDR1 GTSNPN, CDR2 SVGIG (reference sequence). With V trimmed by 3 bases and J by 0 bases, 7 bases remained unmatched. The DNA of the CDR3 is TGTGCCTGGAGCCGACAGGGGCTGGTCTCTGGAAACACCATATATTTT. This codes for CAWSRQGLVSGNTIYF. The variable domain in full, completed from reference TRBV30 and TRBJ1-3, reads SQTIHQWPATLVQPVGSPLSLECTVEGTSNPNLYWYRQAAGRGLQLLFYSVGIGQISSEVPQNLSASRPQDRQFILSSKKLLLSDSGFYLCAWSRQGLVSGNTIYFGEGSWLTVV.

The rearrangement links TRBV15 to TRBJ2-7; 7 nucleotides match TRBD1. Germline-derived CDR1 and CDR2 are LNHNV and YYDKDF (reference sequence). This CDR3 region has 14 residues. V lost 3 bases to trimming and J lost 6 bases; unmatched junction nucleotides: 8. The CDR3 sequence: CATSRYRGIGEQYF. The DNA of the CDR3 is TGTGCCACCAGCAGGTACAGGGGTATCGGCGAGCAGTACTTC.

This rearrangement joins TRBV7-2 to TRBJ2-3; 13 positions match TRBD2. This CDR3 comprises 18 residues. Germline trimming cut 0 bases from V and 4 bases from J; bases unmatched to any gene: 7. Germline CDR1 SGHTA, CDR2 FQGNSA. CDR3 in DNA: TGTGCCAGCAGCTTAGCTGGACTAGCGGGAGCGCCCCCAGATACGCAGTATTTT. It yields the protein CASSLAGLAGAPPDTQYF.

This clone was found once. The chain employs TRBV7-2 and TRBJ2-5; weak D call: TRBD2 (6 bases). V lost 5 bases and J lost 6, with 22 bases in between. The CDR3 totals 16 residues. Germline CDR1 SGHTA, CDR2 FQGNSA. The CDR3 loop is CASSPYGTSFSQTQYF. DNA for the CDR3: TGTGCCAGCAGCCCATATGGGACTTCTTTTAGCCAGACCCAGTACTTC.

The chain is built from TRBV7-9 and TRBJ1-5, with 8 bases matching TRBD1. The CDR3 spans 18 residues. V trimming: 4 bases; J trimming: 0 bases; junction bases outside the gene matches: 11. Germline V gene data show CDR1 as SEHNR and CDR2 as FQNEAQ (reference sequence). The CDR3 loop is CASSSGQDEAYSNQPQHF. In DNA form, the CDR3 reads TGTGCCAGCAGCTCGGGACAGGATGAAGCCTATAGCAATCAGCCCCAGCATTTT. Full variable domain (outside the CDR3, taken from reference TRBV7-9 and TRBJ1-5): DTGVSQNPRHKITKRGQNVTFRCDPISEHNRLYWYRQTLGQGPEFLTYFQNEAQLEKSRLLSDRFSAERPKGSFSTLEIQRTEQGDSAMYLCASSSGQDEAYSNQPQHFGDGTRLSIL.

V usage is TRBV7-3 and J usage is TRBJ2-2; D not resolved. This CDR3 contains 12 residues. V lost 1 base to trimming and J lost 8 bases, with 5 bases between them. Germline V gene sequence: CDR1 SGHTA, CDR2 FQGTGA. CDR3 in amino acids: CASSLRTGELFF. The CDR3 coding sequence is TGTGCCAGCAGCTTAAGGACGGGGGAGCTGTTTTTT.

The chain employs TRBV10-3 and TRBJ2-5; TRBD2 is a possible D gene (7 bases). CDR1 is ENHRY and CDR2 is SYGVKD in the germline V gene. Trimming took off 4 bases at V and 2 bases at J, with 14 bases between the two ends. The CDR3 has 15 amino acids. In DNA form, the CDR3 reads TGTGCCATCAGTGTGGCGGGGAGGGGGCAAGAGACCCAGTACTTC. Translated: CAISVAGRGQETQYF.

This chain connects TRBV4-2 to TRBJ2-3, with D possibly being TRBD1 or TRBD2 (7 bases each). Per germline, CDR1 LGHNA and CDR2 YNFKEQ. V shed 0 bases and J shed 4 bases, with 14 bases lying between them. The CDR3 runs 16 residues. The chain's CDR3 is CASSQDEGGGADTQYF. The CDR3 DNA reads TGTGCCAGCAGCCAAGATGAGGGAGGGGGCGCAGATACGCAGTATTTT.

This clone has a single count. The genes are TRBV5-4 and TRBJ1-6; D gene uncertain. Trimming shortened V by 0 bases and J by 9 bases, and 13 bases separated the two germline ends. CDR1 is SGHNT, CDR2 YYREEE, per germline (reference sequence). CDR3 length: 15 residues. The CDR3 protein is CASSLGRTGSSPLHF. The CDR3 DNA reads as TGTGCCAGCAGCTTGGGTAGGACTGGGAGTTCACCCCTCCACTTT.

The J gene is TRBJ2-2, the V gene TRBV7-3; D ambiguous. V lost 6 bases to trimming and J lost 8 bases, with 10 bases between them. CDR3 length: 12 amino acids. Germline V gene data show CDR1 as SGHTA and CDR2 as FQGTGA. The DNA of the CDR3 is TGTGCCAGCAGGGGTCAAGGTGGGGAGCTGTTTTTT. Encoded protein: CASRGQGGELFF.

The V and J genes are TRBV4-1 and TRBJ1-1; D perhaps matches TRBD1 (5 bases). The CDR3 has 14 residues. V lost 4 bases and J 7 bases, leaving 16 bases between the germline ends. Germline CDR1 and CDR2: MGHRA and YSYEKL. The CDR3 bases are TGCGCCAGCAGCCTAACCGGGACGGCGAATGAAGCTTTCTTT. It yields the protein CASSLTGTANEAFF.

This clone was counted only a few times. The rearrangement uses TRBV19 and TRBJ2-7, with D perhaps assigned TRBD1 or TRBD2 (5 bases each). CDR1 is LNHDA, CDR2 SQIVND, per germline (reference sequence). Between the trimmed V and J ends, which lost 4 bases and 4 bases, there was a span of 11 bases. The CDR3 spans 13 residues. CDR3 sequence reads: CASSTRDRYEQYF. The CDR3 DNA reads TGTGCCAGTAGTACTCGGGACCGTTACGAGCAGTACTTC.

V is TRBV7-8 and J is TRBJ1-5, with 7 nucleotides matching TRBD1. CDR1 and CDR2 from the germline V gene are SGHVS and FQNEAQ. This CDR3 comprises 14 residues. The V segment lost 5 bases and the J segment 5 bases; nucleotides outside the gene matches: 6. The CDR3: CASSLNRGYQPQHF. The CDR3 bases are TGTGCCAGCAGCCTAAACAGGGGCTATCAGCCCCAGCATTTT.

This clone was seen more than once but under ten times. This rearrangement joins TRBV28 to TRBJ2-7; TRBD1 matches at 7 bases. This CDR3 is 15 amino acids long. Germline V CDR1 and CDR2: MDHEN, SYDVKM. Losses at the gene ends were 5 bases for V and 0 bases for J; bases not matched to a gene: 7. CDR3: CASSAWTGGSYEQYF. The CDR3 nucleotides are TGTGCCAGCAGTGCGTGGACAGGAGGCTCCTACGAGCAGTACTTC.

The chain joins TRBV6-1 to TRBJ2-5, with TRBD2 matching over 14 bases. CDR1 MNHNS and CDR2 SASEGT come from the germline V gene. The CDR3 contains 16 residues. The junction had 3 bases not matched to a gene; V was cut back by 3 bases and J by 3 bases. The CDR3 protein is CASSDPGLAGEETQYF. CDR3 sequence (DNA): TGTGCCAGCAGTGATCCGGGACTAGCGGGAGAAGAGACCCAGTACTTC.

Only one count was recorded for this clone. The V gene is TRBV28, the J gene TRBJ2-3; D is possibly TRBD2 (7 bases). CDR1 and CDR2 from the germline V gene are MDHEN and SYDVKM. CDR3 length equals 14 residues. V lost 8 bases to trimming and J lost 4 bases, with 16 bases between them. In DNA, the CDR3 is TGTGCCAGCTCCTTGCCGGGGGGCGCAGATACGCAGTATTTT. It translates to CASSLPGGADTQYF.

The V gene is TRBV27, the J gene TRBJ1-1; D is ambiguous. Trimming cost V 6 bases and J 1 base, with 12 bases left between them. The germline V gene has CDR1 MNHEY and CDR2 SMNVEV (reference sequence). CDR3 length equals 14 residues. CDR3 protein: CASRSPDWNTEAFF. The CDR3 DNA reads TGTGCCAGCAGAAGTCCTGACTGGAACACTGAAGCTTTCTTT.

DNA of the CDR3: TGTGCCAGCAGCCAAAAATCTAGCGGGGGGGCCCCAGATACGCAGTATTTT. Encoded protein: CASSQKSSGGAPDTQYF. The chain links TRBV4-2 to TRBJ2-3, with TRBD2 matching 12 bases. V dropped 2 bases and J dropped 4; count of bases not matched to a gene: 7. There are 17 residues in the CDR3. CDR1 is LGHNA, CDR2 YNFKEQ, per germline.

Ten or more counts support this clone. The gene calls are TRBV5-8 and TRBJ2-1; D not resolved. CDR3 length equals 13 residues. Trimming removed 1 base at V and 6 bases at J, with 8 bases between. Germline assignment: CDR1 SGHTS and CDR2 YDEGEE. Here the CDR3 DNA reads TGTGCCAGCAGCTTGCGACCTCTCAATGAGCAGTTCTTC. Residues: CASSLRPLNEQFF.

J is TRBJ1-6 and V is TRBV6-4; 7 bases align to TRBD1. Germline V gene sequence: CDR1 MRHNA, CDR2 SNTAGT. The CDR3 sequence is 15 residues long. V shed 6 bases, J shed 5 bases, and the junction held 7 bases outside the gene matches. DNA of the CDR3: TGTGCCAGCAGCGAGGGGGCAGGGGATAATTCACCCCTCCACTTT. This codes for CASSEGAGDNSPLHF.

The chain carries TRBV5-6 and TRBJ2-5; 10 bases are a match to TRBD1. J gave up 5 bases and V 4 bases, and 5 bases lay outside the gene matches. The germline gives CDR1 SGHDT, CDR2 YYEEEE. The CDR3 is 14 amino acids. The CDR3 here is CASSPTGGGETQYF. The CDR3 DNA follows: TGTGCCAGCAGCCCGACAGGGGGCGGGGAGACCCAGTACTTC.